The 8 T cell receptor beta chains below all came from one sample that was sequenced in a study of shared clonotypes between healthy human individuals. Measured with immunoSEQ multiplex PCR; TCRdb has only the in-frame clones, and not every one. The data show some 2,000,000 clones, just under 95% seen once. Naive CD8 cells lacked CD45RO, underwent positive selection for CCR7 and left out terminally differentiated effector memory CD45RA+ cells. Input material: naive CD8+ T cells sorted from blood. The receptors were sampled from a man aged 18 to 29 in good health.

The CDR3 here is CASSVEGDRAQPQHF. The CDR3 DNA reads as TGTGCCAGCAGCGTAGAGGGGGACAGGGCTCAGCCCCAGCATTTT. The chain links TRBV9 to TRBJ1-5; 9 bases are shared with TRBD1. Germline CDR1 reads SGDLS; CDR2 reads YYNGEE. V shed 0 bases and J 6 bases; nucleotides not matched to a gene: 4. CDR3 length: 15 residues.

V is TRBV4-1 and J is TRBJ2-7, with 9 bases fitting TRBD1. The CDR3 covers 15 residues. Germline CDR1 is MGHRA and CDR2 is YSYEKL. With V trimmed by 4 bases and J by 3 bases, 7 bases remained unmatched. In DNA, the CDR3 is TGCGCCAGCAGCCCTCGGACAGGGGTCGGCTACGAGCAGTACTTC. As protein: CASSPRTGVGYEQYF.

The chain carries TRBV30 and TRBJ2-1, with 11 positions matching TRBD2. V trimming: 4 bases; J trimming: 4 bases; junction bases outside the gene matches: 3. The length of the CDR3 is 14 residues. From germline, CDR1 is GTSNPN and CDR2 SVGIG (reference sequence). This CDR3 is CAWTTSGSYNEQFF. CDR3 nucleotide sequence: TGTGCCTGGACCACTAGCGGGAGTTACAATGAGCAGTTCTTC.

V is TRBV10-3 and J is TRBJ2-1; 8 bases line up with TRBD2. The length of the CDR3 is 10 residues. CDR1 ENHRY and CDR2 SYGVKD come from the germline V gene. V lost 10 bases, J lost 10 bases, and 3 bases stayed unmatched. The CDR3 coding sequence is TGTGCCACCGGGGGGGCGGAGCAGTTCTTC. Its translation: CATGGAEQFF.

This chain links TRBV4-1 with TRBJ1-1, with TRBD1 matching 8 bases. CDR1 MGHRA and CDR2 YSYEKL come from the germline V gene. The trim removed 3 bases at V and 5 bases at J, leaving 11 bases unmatched. The CDR3 has 16 amino acids. The CDR3 DNA reads as TGCGCCAGCAGCCACCCGCCCACAGGGGGGGGAACTGAAGCTTTCTTT. It specifies CASSHPPTGGGTEAFF.

As to this clone: In the same sample, other DNA sequences code for this CDR3. The V gene is TRBV9, the J gene TRBJ1-6; D remains unclear. Germline V gives CDR1 SGDLS, CDR2 YYNGEE. There are 12 residues in the CDR3. Trimming stripped 2 bases from V and 8 bases from J, with 5 bases between. The CDR3 region has the DNA TGTGCCAGCAGCGTTGGGGATTCACCCCTCCACTTT. This sequence encodes CASSVGDSPLHF.

V and J are TRBV7-6 and TRBJ2-7; 9 bases are shared with TRBD1. V gave up 5 bases and J gave up 0 bases; unmatched junction bases: 5. CDR1 and CDR2 from the germline V gene are SGHVS and FNYEAQ. CDR3 length: 15 amino acids. The CDR3 loop is CASSIGQGSSYEQYF. The CDR3 region has the DNA TGTGCCAGCAGCATCGGACAGGGGAGCTCCTACGAGCAGTACTTC.

This clone has a single count. CDR3 DNA sequence: TGTGCTTTGGCGGGAAGTCAGTCTGGGGCCAACGTCCTGACTTTC. It specifies CALAGSQSGANVLTF. The chain carries TRBV2 and TRBJ2-6; tentative D call: TRBD2 (6 bases). This CDR3 is 15 amino acids long. The germline V gene encodes CDR1 SNHLY and CDR2 FYNNEI.